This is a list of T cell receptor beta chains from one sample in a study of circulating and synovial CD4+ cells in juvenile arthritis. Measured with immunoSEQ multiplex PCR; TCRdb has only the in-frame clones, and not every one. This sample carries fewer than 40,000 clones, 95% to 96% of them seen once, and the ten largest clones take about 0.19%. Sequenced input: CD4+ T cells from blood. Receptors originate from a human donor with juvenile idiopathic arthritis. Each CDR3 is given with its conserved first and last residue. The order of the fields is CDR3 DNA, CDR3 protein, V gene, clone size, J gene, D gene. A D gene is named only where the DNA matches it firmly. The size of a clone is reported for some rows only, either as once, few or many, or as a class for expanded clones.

CDR3 DNA: TGTGCCACCAGCAGAGATCGGCCAGGGTTGTACACCTTC
CDR3 protein: CATSRDRPGLYTF
V gene: TRBV15
clone size: .
J gene: TRBJ1-2
D gene: .

CDR3 DNA: TGTGCCAGCAGCCGGGACAGGGGGCTTACTAATTCCCCCCTCCACTTT
CDR3 protein: CASSRDRGLTNSPLHF
V gene: TRBV7-9
clone size: .
J gene: TRBJ1-6
D gene: TRBD1

CDR3 DNA: TGTGCCTGGGGTGTGAGCTCTGGAAACACCATATATTTT
CDR3 protein: CAWGVSSGNTIYF
V gene: TRBV30
clone size: .
J gene: TRBJ1-3
D gene: .

CDR3 DNA: TGCGCCAGCAGCCCGCCGGGACAGGGAAATGAAAAACTGTTTTTT
CDR3 protein: CASSPPGQGNEKLFF
V gene: TRBV5-1
clone size: .
J gene: TRBJ1-4
D gene: TRBD1

CDR3 DNA: TGTGCCAGCAGCTTAGCCGGGTTAGGGGTAGCCAAAAACATTCAGTACTTC
CDR3 protein: CASSLAGLGVAKNIQYF
V gene: TRBV7-2
clone size: .
J gene: TRBJ2-4
D gene: .

CDR3 DNA: TGCGCCAGCAGCTTGGCTGGGGTAGCGGGAGGTTCCGATGAGCAGTTCTTC
CDR3 protein: CASSLAGVAGGSDEQFF
V gene: TRBV5-1
clone size: .
J gene: TRBJ2-1
D gene: TRBD2

CDR3 DNA: TGTGCTAGTGGGGGAGGACTAGCAGGAAGCACAGATACGCAGTATTTT
CDR3 protein: CASGGGLAGSTDTQYF
V gene: TRBV12-5
clone size: .
J gene: TRBJ2-3
D gene: TRBD2

CDR3 DNA: TGTGCCTGGACGCGGGGAACCACCGGGGAGCTGTTTTTT
CDR3 protein: CAWTRGTTGELFF
V gene: TRBV30
clone size: .
J gene: TRBJ2-2
D gene: .

CDR3 DNA: TGTGCCAGCAGCCAAATTAAAGATAGTGGCAGGGCCACCTACGAGCAGTACTTC
CDR3 protein: CASSQIKDSGRATYEQYF
V gene: TRBV11-2
clone size: .
J gene: TRBJ2-7
D gene: .

CDR3 DNA: TGTGCCAGCAGTTACTCGAGGACAAGGGGGAACACTGAAGCTTTCTTT
CDR3 protein: CASSYSRTRGNTEAFF
V gene: TRBV6-5
clone size: .
J gene: TRBJ1-1
D gene: .

CDR3 DNA: TGTGCCAGCAGCACGGGCACAACAGGGCCGCACGGCTATGGCTACACCTTC
CDR3 protein: CASSTGTTGPHGYGYTF
V gene: TRBV9
clone size: .
J gene: TRBJ1-2
D gene: .

CDR3 DNA: TGTGCCAGCAGTCTTCGGACAGTCACAGATACGCAGTATTTT
CDR3 protein: CASSLRTVTDTQYF
V gene: TRBV6-1
clone size: .
J gene: TRBJ2-3
D gene: .

CDR3 DNA: TGCGCCAGCATGGAGGACAGCTACGAGCAGTACTTC
CDR3 protein: CASMEDSYEQYF
V gene: TRBV5-1
clone size: .
J gene: TRBJ2-7
D gene: .

CDR3 DNA: TGTTCCTCCCTCAGGACAGGGTCTTACGAGCAGTACTTC
CDR3 protein: CSSLRTGSYEQYF
V gene: TRBV5-5
clone size: .
J gene: TRBJ2-7
D gene: TRBD1

CDR3 DNA: TGCGCCAGCAGTTTCGGACTAGCGGGAGAGACGCGACAAGAGACCCAGTACTTC
CDR3 protein: CASSFGLAGETRQETQYF
V gene: TRBV5-1
clone size: .
J gene: TRBJ2-5
D gene: TRBD2

CDR3 DNA: TGTGCCAGCTCACCCTGGACAGGGGATGTCACTGAAGCTTTCTTT
CDR3 protein: CASSPWTGDVTEAFF
V gene: TRBV18
clone size: .
J gene: TRBJ1-1
D gene: TRBD1

CDR3 DNA: TGTGCCAGCAGTTACCGGGCGGGGGCGGGCGGCTACACCTTC
CDR3 protein: CASSYRAGAGGYTF
V gene: TRBV6-6
clone size: .
J gene: TRBJ1-2
D gene: .

CDR3 DNA: TGTGCCAGTAGTATTACAGGAGTAGAATATGGCTACACCTTC
CDR3 protein: CASSITGVEYGYTF
V gene: TRBV19
clone size: .
J gene: TRBJ1-2
D gene: .

CDR3 DNA: TGCAGCGTGAGGCCACAGGGCCGTCCTAATGAAAAACTGTTTTTT
CDR3 protein: CSVRPQGRPNEKLFF
V gene: TRBV29-1
clone size: .
J gene: TRBJ1-4
D gene: .

CDR3 DNA: TGTGCCAGCAGCTTAGCTAGCCCGCCGGGACTAGCGGGGGGCGGGGAGACCCAGTACTTC
CDR3 protein: CASSLASPPGLAGGGETQYF
V gene: TRBV7-2
clone size: once
J gene: TRBJ2-5
D gene: TRBD2

CDR3 DNA: TGCGCCAGCAGTGAGTCGACGCTAGCGGGAGCAGATACGCAGTATTTT
CDR3 protein: CASSESTLAGADTQYF
V gene: TRBV10-1
clone size: once
J gene: TRBJ2-3
D gene: TRBD2

CDR3 DNA: TGTGCCAGCAGCCGAAGCGGGAAGGACCCCTACGAGCAGTACTTC
CDR3 protein: CASSRSGKDPYEQYF
V gene: TRBV9
clone size: .
J gene: TRBJ2-7
D gene: TRBD2

CDR3 DNA: TGTGCCAGCAACCGGGACAGAAACGAAAAACTGTTTTTT
CDR3 protein: CASNRDRNEKLFF
V gene: TRBV4-2
clone size: .
J gene: TRBJ1-4
D gene: TRBD1

CDR3 DNA: TGTGCCAGCAGTGAATGGTTGAAGACTAGATCACAAGAGACCCAGTACTTC
CDR3 protein: CASSEWLKTRSQETQYF
V gene: TRBV25-1
clone size: .
J gene: TRBJ2-5
D gene: .

CDR3 DNA: TGTGCCAGCAGGCCCCTCGCTAGCGGGAGCGGTGAGCAGTTCTTC
CDR3 protein: CASRPLASGSGEQFF
V gene: TRBV2
clone size: .
J gene: TRBJ2-1
D gene: TRBD2

CDR3 DNA: TGTGCCAGCAGCCCGTCGGGGAACTATGGCTACACCTTC
CDR3 protein: CASSPSGNYGYTF
V gene: TRBV7-2
clone size: .
J gene: TRBJ1-2
D gene: .

CDR3 DNA: TGTGCCAGCAGCCGGGAGGGGCGCGCTAACTATGGCTACACCTTC
CDR3 protein: CASSREGRANYGYTF
V gene: TRBV5-5
clone size: .
J gene: TRBJ1-2
D gene: .

CDR3 DNA: TGTGCCAGCAGCTTTGGGCAGGGGAGCGGCTACACCTTC
CDR3 protein: CASSFGQGSGYTF
V gene: TRBV7-9
clone size: .
J gene: TRBJ1-2
D gene: .

CDR3 DNA: TGCAGCGTTGAAGAGTTTCGAGGGTCGGAGGGCTACACCTTC
CDR3 protein: CSVEEFRGSEGYTF
V gene: TRBV29-1
clone size: .
J gene: TRBJ1-2
D gene: .

CDR3 DNA: TGCGCCAGCAGCTCGATGGGAGGGGCGAATCAGCCCCAGCATTTT
CDR3 protein: CASSSMGGANQPQHF
V gene: TRBV5-1
clone size: .
J gene: TRBJ1-5
D gene: .

CDR3 DNA: TGTGCCAGCAGTGACGGGAAGCCTGTAGCGGATACGCAGTATTTT
CDR3 protein: CASSDGKPVADTQYF
V gene: TRBV2
clone size: .
J gene: TRBJ2-3
D gene: .

CDR3 DNA: TGCGCCAGCAGCCAAGAAAGGGCCGGGACAGGCCGTTCCTACGGCCCCGAGCAGTACTTC
CDR3 protein: CASSQERAGTGRSYGPEQYF
V gene: TRBV4-3
clone size: .
J gene: TRBJ2-7
D gene: TRBD1

CDR3 DNA: TGTGCCAGCAGCCAACTGGCCTCGCCCGGGGAGCTGTTTTTT
CDR3 protein: CASSQLASPGELFF
V gene: TRBV4-2
clone size: once
J gene: TRBJ2-2
D gene: .

CDR3 DNA: TGTGCCAGCAGCGTAGCTTGGATTGGAGGGGCGAACACCGGGGAGCTGTTTTTT
CDR3 protein: CASSVAWIGGANTGELFF
V gene: TRBV9
clone size: .
J gene: TRBJ2-2
D gene: .

CDR3 DNA: TGCGCCAGCAGCGCGGGACTAGCGGGAGGTGAGCAGTACTTC
CDR3 protein: CASSAGLAGGEQYF
V gene: TRBV5-1
clone size: .
J gene: TRBJ2-7
D gene: TRBD2

CDR3 DNA: TGTGCCAGCAGCGGTACAGGGAGCCGAATGGGTGAGCAGTTCTTC
CDR3 protein: CASSGTGSRMGEQFF
V gene: TRBV5-4
clone size: .
J gene: TRBJ2-1
D gene: .

CDR3 DNA: TGTACCGGACAGAAACGGTCCGAGCAGTACTTC
CDR3 protein: CTGQKRSEQYF
V gene: TRBV25-1
clone size: .
J gene: TRBJ2-7
D gene: .

CDR3 DNA: TGTGCCAGCAGCTTAAGGTTGCGGGCGAGCTCCTACAATGAGCAGTTCTTC
CDR3 protein: CASSLRLRASSYNEQFF
V gene: TRBV7-9
clone size: .
J gene: TRBJ2-1
D gene: .

CDR3 DNA: TGCGCCAGCAGCTCCGGGACAGCCGCTGCCGGGGGCTATGGCTACACCTTC
CDR3 protein: CASSSGTAAAGGYGYTF
V gene: TRBV5-1
clone size: .
J gene: TRBJ1-2
D gene: TRBD1